A single sample is the source of the 7 T cell receptor beta chains below, sequenced in a study of response to subunit inactivated influenza vaccine. TCRdb redid the calling of the RT-PCR reads with MiXCR, one entry per CDR3 protein. Of about 480,000 distinct CDR3 sequences in the sample, around 25% were seen once. Sequences were derived from CD4+ T cells sorted from PBMCs, sampled less than 6 days after vaccination. These receptors all stem from a man aged 45-60 years who received an inactivated influenza vaccine.

This clonotype was recorded many times. The gene calls are TRBV6-1 and TRBJ1-5; 7 positions agree with TRBD1. Germline V CDR1 and CDR2: MNHNS, SASEGT. The CDR3 length is 13 residues. The ends lost 7 bases at V and 7 bases at J; junction bases unmatched: 7. This CDR3 is CASTQGVSQPQHF. The DNA for the CDR3 is TGTGCCAGCACCCAGGGGGTTTCGCAGCCCCAGCATTTT.

V is TRBV3-1 and J is TRBJ2-2, with D possibly matching TRBD2 (6 bases). Between the trimmed V and J ends, which lost 8 bases and 0 bases, there was a span of 10 bases. The CDR3 runs to 14 residues. Germline V gives CDR1 LGHDT, CDR2 YNNKEL (reference sequence). Here the CDR3 reads CASWGGANTGELFF. CDR3 DNA sequence: TGTGCCAGCTGGGGCGGGGCGAACACCGGGGAGCTGTTTTTT.

This clonotype showed up just a few times. The J gene is TRBJ2-7, the V gene TRBV5-1; 7 bases align to TRBD1. Unmatched junction bases numbered 9, after V lost 3 bases and J lost 3 bases. The CDR3 is made up of 15 amino acids. Germline values: CDR1 SGHRS, CDR2 YFSETQ. The CDR3 DNA reads TGCGCCAGCAGCTCGACGGGACAGATCGTCTACGAGCAGTACTTC. Translated: CASSSTGQIVYEQYF. The full variable domain, in which reference TRBV5-1 and TRBJ2-7 provide the parts outside the CDR3, is KAGVTQTPRYLIKTRGQQVTLSCSPISGHRSVSWYQQTPGQGLQFLFEYFSETQRNKGNFPGRFSGRQFSNSRSEMNVSTLELGDSALYLCASSSTGQIVYEQYFGPGTRLTVT.

This clonotype was detected only a few times. The chain links TRBV7-2 to TRBJ2-1; D call uncertain. The CDR3 has 14 amino acids. The V gene's germline CDR1 is SGHTA and CDR2 FQGNSA. Trimming shortened V by 4 bases and J by 6 bases, and 13 bases separated the two germline ends. CDR3 protein: CASSWNWGPNEQFF. The DNA of the CDR3 is TGTGCCAGCAGCTGGAATTGGGGTCCCAATGAGCAGTTCTTC.

The rearrangement uses TRBV10-3 and TRBJ1-1, with 7 bases matching TRBD1. CDR3 length equals 14 residues. Trimming removed 11 bases from V and 2 bases from J; junction bases left unmatched: 11. CDR1 ENHRY and CDR2 SYGVKD come from the germline V gene. The CDR3 sequence is CAVAGGTANTEAFF. The CDR3, as DNA: TGTGCCGTCGCTGGCGGGACAGCAAACACTGAAGCTTTCTTT.

This clonotype was counted between two and nine times. V and J are TRBV24-1 and TRBJ2-3, with TRBD1 as a possible D gene (8 bases). The CDR3 runs to 17 residues. Germline V gives CDR1 KGHDR, CDR2 SFDVKD. Between the trimmed V and J ends, which lost 2 bases and 5 bases, there was a span of 19 bases. Here the CDR3 DNA reads TGTGCCACCAGTGATTGGAGCAGGGGGCGCGGGGGAGATACGCAGTATTTT. Its protein product is CATSDWSRGRGGDTQYF.

J is TRBJ2-3 and V is TRBV12-3 or TRBV12-4, with 9 bases matching TRBD2. The CDR3 length is 15 residues. J lost 6 bases, V lost 6 bases, and 10 bases had no gene match. The CDR3 spells CASSGLSGGIDTQYF. The DNA for the CDR3 is TGTGCCAGCAGCGGGCTAAGCGGGGGGATTGATACGCAGTATTTT.